A single sample is the source of the 28 T cell receptor beta chains below, sequenced in a study of T cells in localized non-small cell lung cancer. The method was immunoSEQ multiplex PCR; TCRdb's version includes in-frame clones alone and lacks a portion of them. Of roughly 17,000 clones in the sample, approximately 90% are singletons; the top ten hold 3% to 4%. The sequences come from peripheral blood, collected before any cancer treatment. The origin of the receptors is a male donor aged 60 or over with stage II squamous cell lung carcinoma.

CDR3 sequence (DNA): TGTGCCAGTAATCCGGGACAGGGATGGGACGGCTACACCTTC. Translation: CASNPGQGWDGYTF. The rearrangement joins TRBV19 to TRBJ1-2, with 9 bases fitting TRBD1. CDR1 LNHDA and CDR2 SQIVND come from the germline V gene (reference sequence). The CDR3 extends over 14 amino acids. V trimming: 7 bases; J trimming: 8 bases; junction bases outside the gene matches: 11.

This chain links TRBV27 with TRBJ2-5; D is tentatively TRBD1 or TRBD2 (5 bases each). This CDR3 contains 15 residues. V lost 3 bases to trimming and J lost 1 base, with 12 bases between them. Germline assignment: CDR1 MNHEY and CDR2 SMNVEV (reference sequence). Here the CDR3 DNA reads TGTGCCAGCAGTTTCGGACCCGGGACCCAAGAGACCCAGTACTTC. This translates into CASSFGPGTQETQYF.

The rearrangement links TRBV7-6 to TRBJ2-1; 11 bases map to TRBD2. The V gene end was trimmed by 3 bases and the J gene end by 12 bases; junction bases not matched to a gene: 13. The CDR3 spans 16 residues. Germline V lookup: CDR1 SGHVS, CDR2 FNYEAQ. The CDR3 spells CASSLVAGGSLNAQFF. DNA of the CDR3: TGTGCCAGCAGCTTGGTAGCGGGAGGGTCCCTGAACGCGCAGTTCTTC.

The chain carries TRBV27 and TRBJ2-2; the match to TRBD2 covers 14 bases. Germline values: CDR1 MNHEY, CDR2 SMNVEV (reference sequence). The CDR3 length is 22 residues. V lost 5 bases and J lost 8; bases outside the gene matches: 25. This CDR3 reads CASSAMDRTPTSGRAVGGELFF. As DNA, the CDR3 is TGTGCCAGCAGTGCCATGGACAGGACCCCGACTAGCGGGAGGGCCGTAGGAGGGGAGCTGTTTTTT.

This clone has a single count. The V gene is TRBV28, the J gene TRBJ1-1; D possibly corresponds to TRBD1 (5 bases). Germline V gene lookup returns CDR1 MDHEN and CDR2 SYDVKM. The CDR3 consists of 14 residues. With 7 bases removed from V and 0 bases from J, the gap between germline ends came to 12 bases. The DNA of the CDR3 is TGTGCCAGCAACCTCAGGGTTCTGAACACTGAAGCTTTCTTT. This sequence encodes CASNLRVLNTEAFF.

The chain has TRBV14 and TRBJ2-6, with D hard to call. Germline CDR1 reads SGHDN; CDR2 reads FVKESK. V was shortened by 4 bases and J by 0 bases, with 4 bases between the two germline ends. The CDR3 is 14 amino acids. CDR3: CASSPISGANVLTF. The CDR3, as DNA: TGTGCCAGCAGCCCGATCTCTGGGGCCAACGTCCTGACTTTC. Full variable domain (missing parts from reference TRBV14 and TRBJ2-6): EAGVTQFPSHSVIEKGQTVTLRCDPISGHDNLYWYRRVMGKEIKFLLHFVKESKQDESGMPNNRFLAERTGGTYSTLKVQPAELEDSGVYFCASSPISGANVLTFGAGSRLTVL.

The rearrangement joins TRBV19 to TRBJ2-5; 11 bases agree with TRBD2. Losses at the gene ends were 6 bases for V and 1 base for J; bases not matched to a gene: 1. This CDR3 region has 14 residues. Germline V gene sequence: CDR1 LNHDA, CDR2 SQIVND (reference sequence). The CDR3 DNA follows: TGTGCCAGTAGGACTAGCGGGGCCCAAGAGACCCAGTACTTC. The encoded protein is CASRTSGAQETQYF. The entire variable domain, with the rest obtained from reference TRBV19 and TRBJ2-5, is as follows: DGGITQSPKYLFRKEGQNVTLSCEQNLNHDAMYWYRQDPGQGLRLIYYSQIVNDFQKGDIAEGYSVSREKKESFPLTVTSAQKNPTAFYLCASRTSGAQETQYFGPGTRLLVL.

The rearrangement links TRBV2 to TRBJ2-4, with D possibly matching TRBD2 (6 bases). Trimming removed 6 bases from V and 0 bases from J, with 12 bases in between. The germline V gene encodes CDR1 SNHLY and CDR2 FYNNEI. This CDR3 has 15 residues. CDR3 sequence: CASRMEGVAKNIQYF. In DNA form, the CDR3 reads TGTGCCAGCAGGATGGAGGGAGTAGCCAAAAACATTCAGTACTTC.

The rearrangement uses TRBV29-1 and TRBJ1-3; a possible D gene is TRBD1 (6 bases). Germline values: CDR1 SQVTM, CDR2 ANQGSEA. The CDR3 runs 13 residues. V was pared by 4 bases and J by 2 bases, with 9 bases between. The CDR3 here is CSVGSGAGNTIYF. For the CDR3, the DNA is TGCAGCGTTGGCTCAGGGGCTGGAAACACCATATATTTT.

This clone showed up just once. This chain's CDR3 is CASSQRLAGNTDTQYF. In DNA, the CDR3 is TGCGCCAGCAGTCAAAGACTAGCGGGGAACACAGATACGCAGTATTTT. The chain employs TRBV23-1 and TRBJ2-3; 11 positions agree with TRBD2. TRBV23-1 is filed as an ORF, its function uncertain. The CDR3 consists of 16 residues. V dropped 2 bases and J dropped 2; count of bases not matched to a gene: 3.

V and J are TRBV10-2 and TRBJ2-1; 7 bases align to TRBD1. The CDR3 consists of 17 residues. V lost 7 bases to trimming and J lost 4 bases; unmatched junction nucleotides: 16. The germline gives CDR1 WSHSY, CDR2 SAAADI. Written as DNA, the CDR3 is TGCGCCAGCAAGTCAGTAGGGGCGACAGGGAAATACAATGAGCAGTTCTTC. This sequence encodes CASKSVGATGKYNEQFF.

In nucleotides, the CDR3 is TGTGCCAGCAGCTCCCAATCGAACACCGGGGAGCTGTTTTTT. Protein: CASSSQSNTGELFF. The rearrangement joins TRBV5-4 to TRBJ2-2, with no clear D. The CDR3 covers 14 residues. Germline lookup yields CDR1 SGHNT and CDR2 YYREEE (reference sequence). The ends were cut back, 3 bases at V and 0 bases at J, with 6 bases in the middle.

This clone is a singleton in its sample. CDR3 loop: CAWREGQVFPLNTEAFF. In nucleotides, the CDR3 is TGTGCCTGGAGGGAGGGACAGGTGTTTCCATTGAACACTGAAGCTTTCTTT. The rearrangement uses TRBV30 and TRBJ1-1; 8 nucleotides align to TRBD1. Germline CDR1 is GTSNPN and CDR2 is SVGIG (reference sequence). This CDR3 is built from 17 residues. The V and J ends lost 3 bases and 0 bases, in that order; junction bases with no gene match: 12. The full variable domain, its missing parts supplied by reference TRBV30 and TRBJ1-1, is SQTIHQWPATLVQPVGSPLSLECTVEGTSNPNLYWYRQAAGRGLQLLFYSVGIGQISSEVPQNLSASRPQDRQFILSSKKLLLSDSGFYLCAWREGQVFPLNTEAFFGQGTRLTVV.

The V and J genes are TRBV28 and TRBJ2-1; 15 nucleotides match TRBD2. The CDR3 runs to 18 residues. The trim removed 2 bases at V and 8 bases at J, leaving 10 bases unmatched. Germline CDR1 is MDHEN and CDR2 is SYDVKM. The CDR3, as DNA: TGTGCCAGCAGTTTAACAGGTGGGGGGACTAGCGGGAGGTATGAGCAGTTCTTC. Encoded protein: CASSLTGGGTSGRYEQFF.

Here the CDR3 reads CASRFAQGRYEQYF. CDR3 DNA: TGTGCCAGCCGATTCGCGCAGGGCCGCTACGAGCAGTACTTC. This rearrangement joins TRBV28 to TRBJ2-7; a weak D match, TRBD1 (5 bases). The CDR3 runs to 14 residues. V was trimmed by 8 bases and J by 3 bases, leaving 17 bases between them. The germline gives CDR1 MDHEN, CDR2 SYDVKM.

The chain couples TRBV5-1 to TRBJ2-3, with 9 bases aligning to TRBD1. This CDR3 region has 15 residues. Germline V gene data show CDR1 as SGHRS and CDR2 as YFSETQ. Losses at the gene ends were 2 bases for V and 2 bases for J; bases not matched to a gene: 3. The CDR3 region is CASSLGTGITDTQYF. CDR3 in DNA: TGCGCCAGCAGCTTAGGGACAGGGATCACAGATACGCAGTATTTT. Filled out from reference TRBV5-1 and TRBJ2-3, the complete variable domain reads KAGVTQTPRYLIKTRGQQVTLSCSPISGHRSVSWYQQTPGQGLQFLFEYFSETQRNKGNFPGRFSGRQFSNSRSEMNVSTLELGDSALYLCASSLGTGITDTQYFGPGTRLTVL.

The V gene is TRBV5-4, the J gene TRBJ1-2, with 8 positions matching TRBD1. CDR1 is SGHNT and CDR2 is YYREEE in the germline V gene (reference sequence). V gave up 0 bases and J gave up 1 base; unmatched junction bases: 5. The CDR3 covers 16 residues. The CDR3 sequence is CASSLDRGDLNYGYTF. The CDR3, as DNA: TGTGCCAGCAGCTTGGACAGGGGGGACCTTAACTATGGCTACACCTTC.

V and J are TRBV27 and TRBJ2-2; no firm D call. Germline V CDR1 and CDR2: MNHEY, SMNVEV (reference sequence). Deletions cut 6 bases from V and 0 bases from J, with 5 bases between. This CDR3 spans 13 amino acids. The CDR3 sequence is CASSYPNTGELFF. The CDR3 DNA reads TGTGCCAGCAGCTATCCGAACACCGGGGAGCTGTTTTTT.

The rearrangement joins TRBV15 to TRBJ2-4; 8 bases match TRBD2. Germline V CDR1 and CDR2: LNHNV, YYDKDF (reference sequence). The CDR3 spans 19 residues. After removal of 0 bases from V and 6 bases from J, the junction contained 16 bases not matched to a gene. CDR3 bases: TGTGCCACCAGCAGAGATCGGATACCGGGACTAGGGGGACCAAACATTCAGTACTTC. Translation: CATSRDRIPGLGGPNIQYF.

The rearrangement uses TRBV28 and TRBJ1-1; D uncertain. The CDR3 totals 12 residues. Trimming took 6 bases from V and 1 from J, leaving 6 bases between them. Per the germline V gene, CDR1 is MDHEN and CDR2 is SYDVKM. CDR3 protein: CASRGWNTEAFF. For the CDR3, the DNA is TGTGCCAGCAGGGGGTGGAACACTGAAGCTTTCTTT.

This rearrangement joins TRBV7-9 to TRBJ1-3; a possible D gene is TRBD1 (6 bases). The CDR3 length is 17 residues. Germline V gene lookup returns CDR1 SEHNR and CDR2 FQNEAQ (reference sequence). The V and J ends lost 3 bases and 0 bases respectively, with 15 bases between them. The CDR3, as DNA: TGTGCCAGCAGCTTTCACAGGGCGATAACCTCTGGAAACACCATATATTTT. Translation gives CASSFHRAITSGNTIYF.

The rearrangement uses TRBV7-2 and TRBJ2-1; 7 bases fit TRBD1. Trimming took 3 bases from V and 0 from J; bases not matched to a gene: 5. This CDR3 is 16 amino acids long. Germline V gene data show CDR1 as SGHTA and CDR2 as FQGNSA. CDR3 sequence: CASSLRTGRSYNEQFF. The CDR3 coding sequence is TGTGCCAGCAGCTTGAGGACAGGACGCTCCTACAATGAGCAGTTCTTC.

V is TRBV28 and J is TRBJ2-3; TRBD2 aligns across 11 bases. Trimming took 3 bases from V and 6 from J; bases not matched to a gene: 5. CDR3 length: 15 residues. CDR1 and CDR2 (germline): MDHEN, SYDVKM. CDR3 in amino acids: CASSFEGLAGDTQYF. In nucleotides, the CDR3 is TGTGCCAGCAGTTTCGAAGGACTAGCGGGCGATACGCAGTATTTT.

This clone was counted only a few times. The gene calls are TRBV5-1 and TRBJ2-2; D gene uncertain. V lost 4 bases and J 9 bases, leaving 19 bases between the germline ends. This CDR3 is 15 amino acids long. Germline V gene sequence: CDR1 SGHRS, CDR2 YFSETQ. CDR3 bases: TGCGCCAGCAGCCTCGACACCGGACCTCACCGGGAGCTGTTTTTT. This encodes CASSLDTGPHRELFF.

The chain uses TRBV2 and TRBJ2-7; possible D gene TRBD2, 5 bases. V was trimmed by 1 base and J by 4 bases, leaving 14 bases between them. Germline lookup yields CDR1 SNHLY and CDR2 FYNNEI. This CDR3 contains 15 residues. CDR3 nucleotide sequence: TGTGCCAGCAGTGAAGAGGAGAGGGCCGGGTACGAGCAGTACTTC. The encoded protein is CASSEEERAGYEQYF.

The chain has TRBV2 and TRBJ2-7; 14 bases align to TRBD2. Germline-derived CDR1 and CDR2 are SNHLY and FYNNEI. Trimming cost V 7 bases and J 3 bases; bases outside gene matches: 5. The CDR3 is 15 residues long. The CDR3 sequence: CASTGTSGSIYEQYF. In nucleotides, the CDR3 is TGTGCCAGCACCGGGACTAGCGGGAGTATCTACGAGCAGTACTTC.

The chain uses TRBV9 and TRBJ2-1, with TRBD2 identical over 9 bases. CDR1 is SGDLS and CDR2 is YYNGEE in the germline V gene. The CDR3 has 14 residues. V dropped 7 bases and J dropped 7; count of bases not matched to a gene: 9. The CDR3 sequence: CASARGRAGNEQFF. The DNA of the CDR3 is TGTGCCAGCGCCCGCGGGAGGGCCGGGAATGAGCAGTTCTTC.

V gene TRBV5-1 combines with J gene TRBJ2-1; tentative D call: TRBD1 (6 bases). Trimming cost V 4 bases and J 6 bases, with 11 bases left between them. Germline V gene sequence: CDR1 SGHRS, CDR2 YFSETQ. This CDR3 region has 13 residues. The CDR3 sequence: CASSTLQGNEQFF. The DNA for the CDR3 is TGCGCCAGCAGCACCCTACAGGGCAATGAGCAGTTCTTC.